This TCR beta chain came from a study of blood T cell repertoires in COVID-19. This clone appeared a single time. The protocol was immunoSEQ multiplex PCR, while the TCRdb copy is restricted to in-frame clones and leaves out a portion. Among 35,000 to 55,000 clones listed, 86% were seen once. The V and J ends lost 3 bases and 5 bases, in that order; junction bases with no gene match: 3. The CDR3 loop spans 16 amino acids. Per the germline V gene, CDR1 is SGHTA and CDR2 is FQGNSA. The gene calls are TRBV7-2 and TRBJ2-1; 14 positions match TRBD2. The receptor was isolated from a man between 60 and 70 years old with active COVID-19. Sequenced material: peripheral blood. The DNA of the CDR3 is TGTGCCAGCAGCTTTCAGGGACTAGCGGGAGACAATGAGCAGTTCTTC. Translated, it gives CASSFQGLAGDNEQFF. Together with reference TRBV7-2 and TRBJ2-1, the CDR3 gives the full variable domain: GAGVSQSPSNKVTEKGKDVELRCDPISGHTALYWYRQSLGQGLEFLIYFQGNSAPDKSGLPSDRFSAERTGGSVSTLTIQRTQQEDSAVYLCASSFQGLAGDNEQFFGPGTRLTVL.